This is a list of T cell receptor beta chains from one sample in a study of blood T cell repertoires in COVID-19. Data came from immunoSEQ multiplex PCR; TCRdb stores just in-frame clones and leaves some out. The sample includes 150,000 to 200,000 clones, around 91% of them seen just once. Sample: PBMCs or T cells enriched from blood (not recorded which). All receptors come from a woman younger than 35 who had recovered from COVID-19. Each CDR3 is given with its conserved first and last residue. D genes are given only for firm matches. The size entry is marked missing in some rows and otherwise reads once, few, many or a size class.

. TRBD2 TRBJ2-5 TRBV10-3 CAISARTSGGETQYF TGTGCCATCAGTGCCAGGACTAGCGGGGGGGAGACCCAGTACTTC
. . TRBJ1-5 TRBV6-5 CASSPYKGNQPQHF TGTGCCAGCAGTCCTTACAAGGGGAATCAGCCCCAGCATTTT
. . TRBJ2-3 TRBV20-1 CSASLSTGTDTQYF TGCAGTGCTAGTCTCTCCACAGGCACAGATACGCAGTATTTT
. . TRBJ2-3 TRBV6-5 CASRRGGQGTDTQYF TGTGCCAGCAGGAGGGGGGGACAGGGCACAGATACGCAGTATTTT
. TRBD1 TRBJ1-2 TRBV13 CASSPDRGSNYGYTF TGTGCCAGCAGCCCGGACAGGGGTTCTAACTATGGCTACACCTTC
. TRBD2 TRBJ2-7 TRBV11-2 CASSSTQPGLPPHEQYF TGTGCCAGCAGCTCAACCCAACCGGGACTACCTCCCCACGAGCAGTACTTC
. . TRBJ2-1 TRBV5-6 CASSLGTFDNEQFF TGTGCCAGCAGCTTGGGGACTTTCGACAATGAGCAGTTCTTC
. TRBD1 TRBJ2-6 TRBV19 CASSPGQGAGGANVLTF TGTGCCAGTAGTCCGGGACAGGGGGCAGGTGGGGCCAACGTCCTGACTTTC
. TRBD1 TRBJ1-4 TRBV4-1 CASSQLSHRGPNEKLFF TGCGCCAGCAGCCAACTTTCCCACAGGGGACCGAATGAAAAACTGTTTTTT
. . TRBJ2-7 TRBV6-5 CASIRRGPYEQYF TGTGCCAGCATTAGGCGAGGTCCCTACGAGCAGTACTTC
. . TRBJ2-3 TRBV12-2 CASRPRLERSTDTQYF TGTGCAAGTCGCCCCCGCTTAGAACGTAGCACAGATACGCAGTATTTT
once . TRBJ1-5 TRBV7-9 CASSYGMWENQPQHF TGTGCCAGCAGCTATGGAATGTGGGAGAATCAGCCCCAGCATTTT
. TRBD1 TRBJ2-7 TRBV5-1 CASSSAQGAGGYEQYF TGCGCCAGCAGCTCAGCACAGGGGGCTGGGGGGTACGAGCAGTACTTC
. . TRBJ1-2 TRBV19 CASRRRDNYGYTF TGTGCCAGTAGACGCCGGGATAACTATGGCTACACCTTC
. TRBD1 TRBJ2-5 TRBV27 CASSLPLDRVGVETQYF TGTGCCAGCAGTTTGCCCCTCGACAGGGTCGGTGTGGAGACCCAGTACTTC
. . TRBJ2-7 TRBV7-2 CASSTHIFPSEQYF TGTGCCAGCAGCACCCATATTTTCCCGAGCGAGCAGTACTTC
. . TRBJ2-1 TRBV14 CASSHGSYNEQFF TGTGCCAGCAGCCATGGTAGTTACAATGAGCAGTTCTTC
. TRBD2 TRBJ2-7 TRBV6-5 CASLSTSGYEQYF TGTGCCAGCTTATCGACTAGCGGCTACGAGCAGTACTTC
. TRBD1 TRBJ2-1 TRBV6-4 CASSRDRGAYEQFF TGTGCCAGCAGCCGGGACAGGGGGGCTTACGAGCAGTTCTTC
once . TRBJ2-7 TRBV6-6 CASSTLAQFYEQYF TGTGCCAGCAGTACCTTAGCACAATTCTACGAGCAGTACTTC
. . TRBJ1-1 TRBV30 CAWVQGNTEAFF TGTGCCTGGGTGCAGGGAAACACTGAAGCTTTCTTT
. . TRBJ2-1 TRBV7-8 CASTHSRGTYNEQFF TGTGCCAGCACCCACTCCCGGGGGACCTACAATGAGCAGTTCTTC
. TRBD2 TRBJ2-1 TRBV6-2/TRBV6-3 CASSYSGLAGEIIRFF TGTGCCAGCAGTTACTCCGGACTAGCGGGAGAAATCATCCGGTTCTTC